Following are 24 T cell receptor beta chains from one sample sequenced in a study of CD8+CD57+ T cells in acquired aplastic anemia. Individuals selected for sequencing had exhibited CD8+CD57+ cell expansion on flow cytometry. The TCR beta profiling, which covered VDJ combination and CDR3 sequence, was carried out using genomic DNA as the template. TCRdb passed the reads through MiXCR, listing each CDR3 protein once. This table has a few hundred thousand distinct CDR3 sequences, less than 60% appearing once. Sequenced sample: sorted CD4+, CD8+, or CD8+CD57+ T cells (not recorded which) from PBMCs. All receptors derive from a human donor with aplastic anemia.

In its sample, this clonotype was seen many times. The chain carries TRBV5-1 and TRBJ2-5; D remains unclear. The CDR3 has 15 amino acids. Trimming shortened V by 3 bases and J by 2 bases, and 14 bases separated the two germline ends. Germline V gene data show CDR1 as SGHRS and CDR2 as YFSETQ. CDR3 amino acids: CASSSLALGQETQYF. The CDR3 nucleotides read TGCGCCAGCAGCTCCCTTGCCTTAGGGCAAGAGACCCAGTACTTC.

V gene TRBV7-2 combines with J gene TRBJ1-2, with D possibly being TRBD1 (5 bases). This CDR3 spans 13 amino acids. Per germline, CDR1 SGHTA and CDR2 FQGNSA. V lost 4 bases and J 8 bases, leaving 14 bases between the germline ends. The CDR3 nucleotides are TGTGCCAGCAGCTCCCAGTGGGACTCGGGCTACACCTTC. Encoded protein: CASSSQWDSGYTF.

This clonotype occurred many times. The rearrangement links TRBV19 to TRBJ1-1; possible D gene TRBD1, 6 bases. The germline V gene has CDR1 LNHDA and CDR2 SQIVND (reference sequence). Trimming left V 2 bases short and J 1 base short, with 11 bases between. CDR3 length: 15 amino acids. CDR3 sequence: CASSISDRWNTEAFF. The CDR3 bases are TGTGCCAGTAGTATATCAGACAGGTGGAACACTGAAGCTTTCTTT.

In nucleotides, the CDR3 is TGTGCCAGCAGCTTAACGACAGGGACGGGCTACGAGCAGTACTTC. It codes for CASSLTTGTGYEQYF. The rearrangement uses TRBV19 and TRBJ2-7; TRBD1 matches 7 bases. In germline, CDR1 is LNHDA, CDR2 SQIVND (reference sequence). V trimming: 9 bases; J trimming: 3 bases; junction bases outside the gene matches: 14. This CDR3 contains 15 residues.

Of note for this clonotype: A much larger clone lies a single base off, so this may be a read error. The chain links TRBV7-8 to TRBJ2-7; weak D call: TRBD1 (6 bases). V dropped 3 bases and J dropped 5 bases, with 11 bases sitting between them. Germline V gene data show CDR1 as SGHVS and CDR2 as FQNEAQ. The CDR3 loop spans 13 amino acids. CDR3 protein: CASSLEQGHEQYF. The CDR3 region has the DNA TGTGCCAGCAGCTTGGAACAGGGCCACGAGCAGTACTTC.

Notes on this clonotype: A much more abundant neighbour one base away suggests this may be a read error. CDR3 loop: CASSLRTGVRTDTRYF. As DNA, the CDR3 is TGTGCCAGCAGCCTCCGAACAGGGGTTCGCACAGATACGCGGTATTTT. The V call is TRBV7-9, the J call TRBJ2-3; the match to TRBD1 covers 7 bases. The CDR3 loop spans 16 amino acids. Per the germline V gene, CDR1 is SEHNR and CDR2 is FQNEAQ (reference sequence).

This clonotype was found once. A much larger clone differs from this one at a single base, so this may be a read error. Here the CDR3 reads CSEPRDRGETQYF. The CDR3 DNA reads as TGCAGTGAGCCCCGGGACAGGGGAGAGACCCAGTACTTC. The rearrangement joins TRBV20-1 to TRBJ2-5; TRBD1 aligns across 10 bases. This CDR3 is 13 amino acids long. The junction had 6 bases not matched to a gene; V was cut back by 7 bases and J by 4 bases. CDR1 DFQATT and CDR2 SNEGSKA come from the germline V gene (reference sequence).

The gene calls are TRBV2 and TRBJ1-1, with D unclear. CDR3 length: 13 amino acids. CDR1 is SNHLY, CDR2 FYNNEI, per germline. V was clipped by 6 bases and J by 11 bases, with 19 bases between them. The CDR3 spells CASSGTGFGPAFF. The CDR3 coding sequence is TGTGCCAGCAGCGGAACGGGGTTTGGGCCGGCTTTCTTT.

The sample holds many counts of this clonotype. The chain is built from TRBV14 and TRBJ1-4; a weak D match, TRBD1 (5 bases). This CDR3 is 13 amino acids long. V was trimmed by 4 bases and J by 5 bases, leaving 8 bases between them. CDR1 is SGHDN and CDR2 is FVKESK in the germline V gene. The CDR3 loop reads CASSRGLNEKLFF. DNA of the CDR3: TGTGCCAGCAGCCGGGGGTTAAATGAAAAACTGTTTTTT.

There are many counts of this clonotype. The rearrangement joins TRBV20-1 to TRBJ2-3, with 9 bases identical to TRBD2. Germline loops: CDR1 DFQATT, CDR2 SNEGSKA (reference sequence). Losses at the gene ends were 5 bases for V and 5 bases for J; bases not matched to a gene: 11. The CDR3 covers 15 residues. CDR3 coding DNA: TGCAGTGCTGACGCGGCTAGCGGGAAGAGAGATACGCAGTATTTT. It yields the protein CSADAASGKRDTQYF.

This clonotype has a count of ten or more. The chain uses TRBV5-1 and TRBJ2-5; D uncertain. Germline V gene sequence: CDR1 SGHRS, CDR2 YFSETQ. The ends were cut back, 0 bases at V and 5 bases at J, with 8 bases in the middle. This CDR3 region has 13 residues. CDR3 DNA: TGCGCCAGCAGCTTGGACTCCGGGGAGACCCAGTACTTC. Amino acid sequence: CASSLDSGETQYF. Full variable domain (rest looked up from reference TRBV5-1 and TRBJ2-5): KAGVTQTPRYLIKTRGQQVTLSCSPISGHRSVSWYQQTPGQGLQFLFEYFSETQRNKGNFPGRFSGRQFSNSRSEMNVSTLELGDSALYLCASSLDSGETQYFGPGTRLLVL.

Concerning this clonotype: A much bigger clone sits one base away, suggesting this may be a read error. This chain's CDR3 is CASTLRTELHF. CDR3 nucleotides: TGTGCCAGCACTTTAAGAACGGAACTCCACTTT. J is TRBJ1-6 and V is TRBV28; D not certain. The germline CDR1 and CDR2 sequences are MDHEN and SYDVKM. CDR3 length equals 11 residues.

This chain uses TRBV7-3 with TRBJ2-1; 13 bases match TRBD2. Trimming cost V 5 bases and J 3 bases; bases outside gene matches: 16. The CDR3 consists of 20 residues. Germline lookup yields CDR1 SGHTA and CDR2 FQGTGA. CDR3 residues: CASSPCPTRTSGGDYNEQFF. CDR3 DNA sequence: TGTGCCAGCAGCCCCTGCCCCACACGTACTAGCGGGGGGGACTACAATGAGCAGTTCTTC.

This clonotype was detected many times. The genes are TRBV7-3 and TRBJ1-1; 11 bases are a match to TRBD1. CDR3 length: 15 residues. Germline V lookup: CDR1 SGHTA, CDR2 FQGTGA. The trim removed 6 bases at V and 7 bases at J, leaving 10 bases unmatched. CDR3 protein: CASSREGTGGGEAFF. Written as DNA, the CDR3 is TGTGCCAGCAGTCGTGAAGGGACAGGGGGGGGTGAAGCTTTCTTT.

Of note for this clonotype: A read error may produce the germline difference seen at one junction end. The chain has TRBV19 and TRBJ1-1; D not certain. This CDR3 has 14 amino acids. Germline values: CDR1 LNHDA, CDR2 SQIVND (reference sequence). The chain's CDR3 is CASSIPLSNSEAFF. The CDR3, as DNA: TGTGCCAGTAGTATTCCACTCTCGAACAGTGAAGCTTTCTTT.

V usage is TRBV30 and J usage is TRBJ1-2, with 7 bases identical to TRBD1. Germline V gene sequence: CDR1 GTSNPN, CDR2 SVGIG (reference sequence). This CDR3 contains 15 residues. The ends lost 0 bases at V and 4 bases at J; junction bases unmatched: 8. In nucleotides, the CDR3 is TGTGCCTGGAGTGTATTACAGGCAGGGGGCTATGGCTACACCTTC. This sequence encodes CAWSVLQAGGYGYTF.

The chain combines TRBV10-3 with TRBJ1-4; D remains unclear. The CDR3 contains 12 residues. Looked up from germline, CDR1 is ENHRY and CDR2 is SYGVKD. Between the trimmed V and J ends, which lost 4 bases and 5 bases, there was a span of 5 bases. The CDR3 region has the DNA TGTGCCATCAGTGGACCAAATGAAAAACTGTTTTTT. The encoded protein is CAISGPNEKLFF.

The V call is TRBV6-1, the J call TRBJ1-4; 10 bases match TRBD1. The germline gives CDR1 MNHNS, CDR2 SASEGT. CDR3 length: 15 residues. V gave up 3 bases and J gave up 8 bases; unmatched junction bases: 6. The CDR3 loop is CASSDAGTGVEKLFF. The CDR3 bases are TGTGCCAGCAGTGACGCCGGGACAGGGGTCGAAAAACTGTTTTTT.

This clonotype has at least ten counts. The gene calls are TRBV11-3 and TRBJ2-2, with D perhaps matching TRBD2 (5 bases). The germline V gene encodes CDR1 SGHNT and CDR2 YENEEA. Between the trimmed V and J ends, which lost 1 base and 2 bases, there was a span of 8 bases. This CDR3 has 15 amino acids. CDR3 region: CASSLGSGNTGELFF. The CDR3 DNA reads as TGTGCCAGCAGCTTAGGTTCGGGAAACACCGGGGAGCTGTTTTTT.

On this clonotype itself: The junction departs from the called germline gene at one end, perhaps through a read error. J is TRBJ1-2 and V is TRBV5-1, with D maybe TRBD1 (6 bases). The CDR3 contains 16 residues. Germline assignment: CDR1 SGHRS and CDR2 YFSETQ. CDR3 protein: CASSFTGGALGYGNTF. CDR3 DNA sequence: TGCGCCAGCAGCTTCACCGGGGGGGCCTTAGGTTATGGCAACACCTTC.

The rearrangement uses TRBV20-1 and TRBJ2-7, with TRBD1 matching over 11 bases. Trimming took 2 bases from V and 0 from J; bases not matched to a gene: 12. There are 18 residues in the CDR3. Germline V gives CDR1 DFQATT, CDR2 SNEGSKA (reference sequence). This CDR3 reads CSARNPGQGGMGSYEQYF. In nucleotides, the CDR3 is TGCAGTGCTAGAAACCCGGGACAGGGGGGTATGGGCTCCTACGAGCAGTACTTC.

This clonotype came up many times. V is TRBV28 and J is TRBJ2-7; TRBD1 matches at 8 bases. CDR3 length equals 14 residues. Germline V lookup: CDR1 MDHEN, CDR2 SYDVKM. V lost 5 bases to trimming and J lost 9 bases; unmatched junction nucleotides: 12. Here the CDR3 reads CASSRPGQVGGQYF. CDR3 bases: TGTGCCAGCAGTCGACCGGGACAGGTGGGTGGGCAGTACTTC.

Points on this clonotype: A much larger clone lies one base from this, so it may be a read error. The chain employs TRBV20-1 and TRBJ2-5, with D perhaps given as TRBD1 or TRBD2 (5 bases each). This CDR3 contains 14 residues. Trimming removed 0 bases at V and 5 bases at J, with 13 bases between. The V gene's germline CDR1 is DFQATT and CDR2 SNEGSKA (reference sequence). The CDR3 coding sequence is TGCAGTGCTAGAGAACCGGGACCGAGGGAGACCCAGTACTTC. This translates into CSAREPGPRETQYF.

In its sample, this clonotype was seen many times. The rearrangement links TRBV2 to TRBJ1-5, with D possibly being TRBD1 (5 bases). This CDR3 is built from 16 residues. The germline V gene encodes CDR1 SNHLY and CDR2 FYNNEI. Trimming took off 6 bases at V and 1 base at J, with 16 bases between the two ends. The CDR3 sequence: CASRREYRDSNQPQHF. DNA for the CDR3: TGTGCCAGCAGGCGAGAATACCGGGACAGCAATCAGCCCCAGCATTTT.